This TCR beta chain was recovered during a study of T cells in Graves' hyperthyroidism and ophthalmopathy. The table lists this clonotype with a few counts. Researchers amplified the TCR beta CDR3 regions from RNA transcripts. Researchers ran a first-round RT-PCR on the TCR CDR3 using the HTBI primer set. TCRdb used MiXCR to reprocess the multiplex PCR reads, holding one entry per CDR3 protein. The repertoire holds 500,000 to 650,000 distinct CDR3 sequences, with approximately 15% as singletons. Germline assignment: CDR1 LNHNV and CDR2 YYDKDF (reference sequence). V was shortened by 5 bases and J by 0 bases, with 11 bases between the two germline ends. The CDR3 consists of 15 residues.

This clonotype was obtained from a woman aged 50 to 60 with Graves' ophthalmopathy. The chain links TRBV15 to TRBJ1-3, with D possibly being TRBD1 (5 bases). Sequences were obtained from blood. CDR3 bases: TGTGCCACCAGCGAGACGACAGCCTCTGGAAACACCATATATTTT. It specifies CATSETTASGNTIYF. Full variable domain (missing parts from reference TRBV15 and TRBJ1-3): DAMVIQNPRYQVTQFGKPVTLSCSQTLNHNVMYWYQQKSSQAPKLLFHYYDKDFNNEADTPDNFQSRRPNTSFCFLDIRSPGLGDTAMYLCATSETTASGNTIYFGEGSWLTVV.